The clone carrying this T cell receptor beta chain occurred many times. Its specificity is not known. This CDR3 has 15 residues. With 1 base removed from V and 1 base from J, the gap between germline ends came to 10 bases. Germline V lookup: CDR1 SGHTA, CDR2 FQGNSA. These data are taken from a study of Graves' ophthalmopathy and Graves' hyperthyroidism. Amplification from RNA transcripts yielded the TCR beta CDR3 regions. Second-round multiplex PCR came after a first-round RT-PCR that employed HTBI primers. Via MiXCR, TCRdb re-called the multiplex PCR reads, giving one row per CDR3 protein. The profile shows about 590,000 distinct CDR3 sequences, under 45% of them singletons. Study observations and caveats: Predictions made by the model for ophthalmopathy progression reached under 71% sensitivity and approximately 72% specificity. Most expanded clonotypes in thyroid above 0.001 frequency also showed up in blood.

This chain links TRBV7-2 with TRBJ1-1; D is ambiguous. The sequence was obtained from an adult man with Graves' hyperthyroidism. The sequenced sample consisted of peripheral blood or thyroid tissue (not recorded which). CDR3 in DNA: TGTGCCAGCAGCTTAGTCGGCCAGCCGAACACTGAAGCTTTCTTT. It specifies CASSLVGQPNTEAFF.